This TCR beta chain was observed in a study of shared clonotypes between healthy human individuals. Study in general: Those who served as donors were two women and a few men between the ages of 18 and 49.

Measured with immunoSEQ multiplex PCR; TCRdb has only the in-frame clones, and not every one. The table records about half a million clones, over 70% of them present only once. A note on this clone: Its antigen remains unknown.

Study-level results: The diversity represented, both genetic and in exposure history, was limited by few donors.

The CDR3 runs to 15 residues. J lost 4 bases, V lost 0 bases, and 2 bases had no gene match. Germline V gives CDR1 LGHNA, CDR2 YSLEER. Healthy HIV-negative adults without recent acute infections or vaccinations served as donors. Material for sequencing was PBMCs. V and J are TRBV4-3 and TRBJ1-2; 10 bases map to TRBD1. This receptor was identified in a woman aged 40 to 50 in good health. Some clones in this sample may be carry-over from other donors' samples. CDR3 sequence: CASSQEGQGVYGYTF. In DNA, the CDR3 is TGCGCCAGCAGCCAAGAAGGACAGGGGGTCTATGGCTACACCTTC.